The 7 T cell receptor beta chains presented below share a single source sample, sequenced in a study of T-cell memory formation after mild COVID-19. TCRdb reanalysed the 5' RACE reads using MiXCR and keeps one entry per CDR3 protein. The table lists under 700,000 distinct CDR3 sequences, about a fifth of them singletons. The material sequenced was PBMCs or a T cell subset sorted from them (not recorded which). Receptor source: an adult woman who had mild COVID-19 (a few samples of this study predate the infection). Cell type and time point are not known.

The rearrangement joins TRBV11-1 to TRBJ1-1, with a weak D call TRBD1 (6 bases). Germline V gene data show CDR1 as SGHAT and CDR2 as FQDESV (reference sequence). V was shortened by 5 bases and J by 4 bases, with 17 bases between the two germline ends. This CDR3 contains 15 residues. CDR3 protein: CASSRLPGGRTEAFF. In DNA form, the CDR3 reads TGTGCCAGCAGCCGCCTACCGGGGGGCCGCACTGAAGCTTTCTTT. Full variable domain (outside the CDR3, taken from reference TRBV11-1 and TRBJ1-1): EAEVAQSPRYKITEKSQAVAFWCDPISGHATLYWYRQILGQGPELLVQFQDESVVDDSQLPKDRFSAERLKGVDSTLKIQPAELGDSAMYLCASSRLPGGRTEAFFGQGTRLTVV.

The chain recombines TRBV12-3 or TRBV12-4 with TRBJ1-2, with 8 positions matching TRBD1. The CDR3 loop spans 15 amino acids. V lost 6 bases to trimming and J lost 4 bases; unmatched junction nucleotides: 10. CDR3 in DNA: TGTGCCAGCAGGCTATCAGACAGGGGTCCCTATGGCTACACCTTC. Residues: CASRLSDRGPYGYTF.

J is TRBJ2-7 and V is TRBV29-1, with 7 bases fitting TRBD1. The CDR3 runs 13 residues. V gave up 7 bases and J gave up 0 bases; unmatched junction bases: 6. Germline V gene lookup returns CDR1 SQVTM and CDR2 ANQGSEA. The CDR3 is CSALGQASYEQYF. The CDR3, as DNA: TGCAGCGCCCTAGGACAGGCCTCCTACGAGCAGTACTTC.

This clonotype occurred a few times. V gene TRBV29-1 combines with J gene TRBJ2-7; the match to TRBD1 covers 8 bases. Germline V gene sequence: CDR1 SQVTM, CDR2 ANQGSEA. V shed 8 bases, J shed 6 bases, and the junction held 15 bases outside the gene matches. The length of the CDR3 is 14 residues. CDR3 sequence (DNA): TGCAGCCTACCCCCCCGGGACAGGTCTCCCGAGCAGTACTTC. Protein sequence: CSLPPRDRSPEQYF.

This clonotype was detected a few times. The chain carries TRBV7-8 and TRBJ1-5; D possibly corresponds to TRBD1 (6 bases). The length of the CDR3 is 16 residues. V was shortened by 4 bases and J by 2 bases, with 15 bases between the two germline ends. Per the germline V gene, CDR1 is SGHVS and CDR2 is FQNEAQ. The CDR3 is CASSSSRAGGNQPQHF. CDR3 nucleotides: TGTGCCAGCAGCTCCAGTCGGGCAGGGGGCAATCAGCCCCAGCATTTT.

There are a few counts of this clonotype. CDR3 coding DNA: TGTGCCAGCAGCGACGACAGGGGACAAGTTTACGAGCAGTACTTC. It is translated as CASSDDRGQVYEQYF. The chain links TRBV12-3 or TRBV12-4 to TRBJ2-7; 8 positions agree with TRBD1. V was pared by 6 bases and J by 4 bases, with 11 bases of the junction left unmatched. The CDR3 is 15 residues long.

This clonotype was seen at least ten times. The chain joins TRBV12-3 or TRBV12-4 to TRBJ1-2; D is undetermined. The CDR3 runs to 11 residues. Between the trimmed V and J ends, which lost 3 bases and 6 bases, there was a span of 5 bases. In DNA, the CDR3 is TGTGCCAGCAGTTTGGGGAATGGCTACACCTTC. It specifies CASSLGNGYTF.